The 22 T cell receptor beta chains presented below share a single source sample, sequenced in a study of OX40 agonist ivuxolimab in advanced cancers. The assay was immunoSEQ multiplex PCR, and TCRdb's table has in-frame clones only and misses some. There are nearly 50,000 clones in the sample; 85% to 95% occur only once, and approximately 6.8% lies in the top ten. Sequencing used CD4+ or CD8+ T cells sorted from blood, obtained in a trial of the OX40 agonist ivuxolimab. All receptors come from an adult with an advanced solid tumor such as melanoma, head and neck, liver or kidney cancer.

The chain links TRBV6-5 to TRBJ2-7; a possible D gene is TRBD2 (5 bases). Trimming removed 2 bases from V and 3 bases from J, with 8 bases in between. Germline CDR1 MNHEY, CDR2 SVGAGI. The CDR3 contains 13 residues. In DNA form, the CDR3 reads TGTGCCAGCAGTTACCGGGGTAGCTACGAGCAGTACTTC. Translating gives CASSYRGSYEQYF.

The chain carries TRBV27 and TRBJ2-2; 9 bases match TRBD2. There are 13 residues in the CDR3. CDR1 is MNHEY and CDR2 is SMNVEV in the germline V gene (reference sequence). Losses at the gene ends were 6 bases for V and 4 bases for J; bases not matched to a gene: 0. In DNA form, the CDR3 reads TGTGCCAGCAGGACTAGCGGCACCGGGGAGCTGTTTTTT. It specifies CASRTSGTGELFF.

The chain uses TRBV7-9 and TRBJ2-7; D is perhaps TRBD1 (6 bases). Germline CDR1 and CDR2: SEHNR and FQNEAQ (reference sequence). There are 16 residues in the CDR3. Trimming pared 5 bases from V and 2 bases from J, leaving 19 bases between. CDR3 sequence (DNA): TGTGCCAGCAGCCCACAGACAGGACCTACTACCTACGAGCAGTACTTC. This sequence encodes CASSPQTGPTTYEQYF.

The chain combines TRBV4-2 with TRBJ1-4; the D gene is possibly TRBD1 (6 bases). The germline V gene has CDR1 LGHNA and CDR2 YNFKEQ. V lost 3 bases to trimming and J lost 5 bases, with 10 bases between them. This CDR3 contains 14 residues. This CDR3 reads CASSQVQGNEKLFF. CDR3 in DNA: TGTGCCAGCAGCCAGGTGCAGGGGAATGAAAAACTGTTTTTT.

The chain links TRBV27 to TRBJ1-2, with 10 positions matching TRBD1. Germline lookup yields CDR1 MNHEY and CDR2 SMNVEV (reference sequence). V trimming: 5 bases; J trimming: 7 bases; junction bases outside the gene matches: 7. The CDR3 runs to 14 residues. The CDR3 DNA sequence: TGTGCCAGCAGTGGGACGACAGGGGGCTTTGGCTACACCTTC. Translation: CASSGTTGGFGYTF.

This clone was observed a single time. Other DNA sequences of this sample code for an identical CDR3. The CDR3 nucleotides are TGTGCCAGCAGAAGCTATAATTCACCCCTCCACTTT. It is translated as CASRSYNSPLHF. The rearrangement joins TRBV27 to TRBJ1-6; the D is unclear. V lost 6 bases, J lost 3 bases, and 3 bases lay in between. The CDR3 runs 12 residues. The germline V gene encodes CDR1 MNHEY and CDR2 SMNVEV (reference sequence).

The V call is TRBV7-9, the J call TRBJ2-1, with 7 bases identical to TRBD1. The CDR3 length is 12 residues. V dropped 6 bases and J dropped 6; count of bases not matched to a gene: 2. Germline CDR1 SEHNR, CDR2 FQNEAQ (reference sequence). CDR3 DNA: TGTGCCAGCAGAAGACAGGGCAATGAGCAGTTCTTC. Translation: CASRRQGNEQFF.

Remarks on this clone: This sample also contains other DNA sequences that code for the same CDR3. The gene calls are TRBV4-1 and TRBJ1-4, with unresolved D. This CDR3 comprises 13 residues. Per germline, CDR1 MGHRA and CDR2 YSYEKL. The V end lost 5 bases, the J end lost 0 bases, and 4 bases lay between the germline ends. The CDR3 nucleotides read TGCGCCAGCAGCGGAGCAACTAATGAAAAACTGTTTTTT. Translation gives CASSGATNEKLFF.

This clone was counted once. The genes are TRBV6-5 and TRBJ1-1; 7 bases are a match to TRBD1. The CDR3 length is 15 residues. From germline, CDR1 is MNHEY and CDR2 SVGAGI. J gave up 4 bases and V 2 bases, and 7 bases lay outside the gene matches. CDR3 region: CASSYSPGGITEAFF. The DNA for the CDR3 is TGTGCCAGCAGTTACAGCCCAGGGGGGATCACTGAAGCTTTCTTT.

V gene TRBV28 combines with J gene TRBJ1-1; perhaps TRBD1 as D (5 bases). The CDR3 extends over 15 amino acids. V lost 5 bases and J 0 bases, leaving 13 bases between the germline ends. CDR1 is MDHEN and CDR2 is SYDVKM in the germline V gene. CDR3 DNA sequence: TGTGCCAGCAGTCCTCCGACAGATATGAACACTGAAGCTTTCTTT. It encodes CASSPPTDMNTEAFF.

The count of this clone is one. CDR3: CASSFWEGAFF. CDR3 DNA: TGTGCCAGCAGTTTTTGGGAGGGAGCTTTCTTT. This chain links TRBV28 with TRBJ1-1; no clear D gene. The CDR3 loop spans 11 amino acids. Trimming removed 3 bases at V and 10 bases at J, with 9 bases between. Germline assignment: CDR1 MDHEN and CDR2 SYDVKM.

The chain carries TRBV7-9 and TRBJ1-1; D is undetermined. V was cut by 2 bases and J by 7 bases, with 8 bases left in between. This CDR3 has 12 amino acids. Germline CDR1 SEHNR, CDR2 FQNEAQ (reference sequence). CDR3 sequence (DNA): TGTGCCAGCAGCTTACTACACAATGAAGCTTTCTTT. Translated, it gives CASSLLHNEAFF.

This clone came up a few times. The CDR3 sequence: CAWTIVRDLETQYF. CDR3 DNA sequence: TGTGCCTGGACTATCGTACGGGACTTAGAGACCCAGTACTTC. V is TRBV30 and J is TRBJ2-5; perhaps TRBD2 as D (6 bases). Germline V lookup: CDR1 GTSNPN, CDR2 SVGIG (reference sequence). The germline V and J ends were trimmed by 4 bases and 4 bases, with 16 bases remaining between them. The CDR3 totals 14 residues.

This clone was detected only once. The chain recombines TRBV5-1 with TRBJ2-5; 11 nucleotides match TRBD2. The CDR3 is 17 residues long. V gave up 0 bases and J gave up 2 bases; unmatched junction bases: 6. CDR1 and CDR2 (germline): SGHRS, YFSETQ. CDR3 in DNA: TGCGCCAGCAGCTTGGAGGTCCTAGCGGGGGGTCAAGAGACCCAGTACTTC. It is translated as CASSLEVLAGGQETQYF. The entire variable domain, with the rest obtained from reference TRBV5-1 and TRBJ2-5, is as follows: KAGVTQTPRYLIKTRGQQVTLSCSPISGHRSVSWYQQTPGQGLQFLFEYFSETQRNKGNFPGRFSGRQFSNSRSEMNVSTLELGDSALYLCASSLEVLAGGQETQYFGPGTRLLVL.

This sequence joins TRBV5-1 and TRBJ2-2; 8 bases fit TRBD2. The CDR3 loop spans 17 amino acids. The V gene end was trimmed by 0 bases and the J gene end by 1 base; junction bases not matched to a gene: 5. Germline CDR1 and CDR2: SGHRS and YFSETQ. DNA for the CDR3: TGCGCCAGCAGCTTGGGCGGTAGCGGGGAGAACACCGGGGAGCTGTTTTTT. It encodes CASSLGGSGENTGELFF.

This sequence joins TRBV6-5 and TRBJ2-3; possibly TRBD1 for D (5 bases). Germline V CDR1 and CDR2: MNHEY, SVGAGI. The CDR3 runs 14 residues. V shed 6 bases and J shed 1 base, with 11 bases lying between them. The CDR3 DNA reads as TGTGCCAGCAGAGGCGCCAGGGGCACAGATACGCAGTATTTT. Amino acids: CASRGARGTDTQYF.

J is TRBJ1-5 and V is TRBV19; D call uncertain. CDR1 LNHDA and CDR2 SQIVND come from the germline V gene (reference sequence). The CDR3 is 14 residues long. V was pared by 0 bases and J by 5 bases, with 8 bases between. The CDR3 loop is CASSIDRFDQPQHF. DNA of the CDR3: TGTGCCAGTAGTATAGACAGGTTTGATCAGCCCCAGCATTTT.

The CDR3 region is CASSLSIQTVYEQYF. CDR3 bases: TGTGCCAGCAGTTTATCGATTCAAACAGTATACGAGCAGTACTTC. The chain employs TRBV27 and TRBJ2-7; D is uncertain. Germline assignment: CDR1 MNHEY and CDR2 SMNVEV (reference sequence). V shed 0 bases and J shed 4 bases, with 13 bases lying between them. The CDR3 spans 15 residues.

The V gene is TRBV4-1, the J gene TRBJ2-5; D is ambiguous. Trimming shortened V by 0 bases and J by 2 bases, and 10 bases separated the two germline ends. Germline CDR1 MGHRA, CDR2 YSYEKL. The CDR3 covers 15 residues. The CDR3 here is CASSQEWTRQETQYF. DNA of the CDR3: TGCGCCAGCAGCCAAGAGTGGACCAGGCAAGAGACCCAGTACTTC.

In this sample, this clone turned up once. V gene TRBV7-9 combines with J gene TRBJ1-4; 9 bases match TRBD1. Per germline, CDR1 SEHNR and CDR2 FQNEAQ (reference sequence). V lost 5 bases, J lost 0 bases, and 7 bases stayed unmatched. This CDR3 has 17 amino acids. Here the CDR3 reads CASSPWTGETTNEKLFF. The CDR3 DNA reads as TGTGCCAGCAGCCCCTGGACAGGGGAAACAACTAATGAAAAACTGTTTTTT.

This chain joins TRBV5-5 and TRBJ2-7; no clear D gene. Germline V gives CDR1 SGHKS, CDR2 YYEKEE (reference sequence). The ends were cut back, 1 base at V and 2 bases at J, with 13 bases in the middle. The length of the CDR3 is 15 residues. CDR3 residues: CASSLNVQPTYEQYF. Here the CDR3 DNA reads TGTGCCAGCAGCTTGAATGTCCAGCCAACCTACGAGCAGTACTTC.

The chain links TRBV7-8 to TRBJ1-6, with D hard to call. CDR1 is SGHVS, CDR2 FQNEAQ, per germline. This CDR3 region has 13 residues. V gave up 5 bases and J gave up 10 bases, with 12 bases separating them. The CDR3 bases are TGTGCCAGCAGCAACTCGGGGAGATCACCCCTCCACTTT. It codes for CASSNSGRSPLHF.